This T cell receptor (beta chain) was sequenced during a study of regulatory T cells in long-lasting Graves disease. Findings of the study overall: Accuracy might have suffered from few samples. The study examined only peripheral blood, not thyroid tissue.

This clonotype was counted between two and nine times. Its antigen is undetermined. Noted time point: persistent/refractory GD, antithyroid drugs over 5 years with positive TRAb. From PBMCs, RNA was extracted and then used to make the TCR library. The patients included were those that came from an endocrinology department in Xi'an, China. Both iRepertoire HTBI primers and Arm-PCR of CDR3 regions were used to build the TCR beta libraries. TCRdb called the multiplex PCR reads again in MiXCR, with one record for every CDR3 protein. The data hold about half a million distinct CDR3 sequences, with less than 25% observed a single time. Trimming took off 8 bases at V and 1 base at J, with 5 bases between the two ends. This CDR3 is built from 10 residues. Germline V CDR1 and CDR2: GTSNPN, SVGIG (reference sequence).

The clonotype was recovered from a female donor with Graves disease. The V and J genes are TRBV30 and TRBJ1-2, with a possible D match to TRBD1 (5 bases). This specimen consisted of peripheral blood mononuclear cells (PBMCs), obtained when the disease was refractory, from a patient treated with antithyroid drugs. The CDR3 DNA reads as TGTGCCGGACATAACTATGGCTACACCTTC. Amino acids: CAGHNYGYTF.